Following are 14 T cell receptor beta chains from one sample sequenced in a study of T cell responses to AZD1222 COVID-19 vaccine. TCRdb's copy holds only in-frame clones and misses some; the assay was immunoSEQ multiplex PCR. The table lists 90,000 to 150,000 clones, roughly 90% of them singletons, with just over 2.5% in the top ten. The sequencing here drew on peripheral blood, taken 28 days after the second AZD1222 dose. These receptor sequences come from an adult who received the AZD1222 COVID-19 vaccine.

The genes are TRBV19 and TRBJ1-1; D uncertain. This CDR3 has 11 amino acids. CDR1 and CDR2 (germline): LNHDA, SQIVND (reference sequence). V gave up 7 bases and J gave up 6 bases, with 9 bases separating them. CDR3 in amino acids: CASIGQSEAFF. CDR3 sequence (DNA): TGTGCCAGTATCGGGCAGTCTGAAGCTTTCTTT.

The chain recombines TRBV27 with TRBJ1-1, with D possibly being TRBD1 (6 bases). V lost 5 bases to trimming and J lost 0 bases, with 19 bases between them. CDR1 and CDR2 (germline): MNHEY, SMNVEV (reference sequence). The CDR3 runs 17 residues. The CDR3 loop is CASSRSLGTSMNTEAFF. CDR3 bases: TGTGCCAGCAGTCGCTCTTTAGGGACAAGCATGAACACTGAAGCTTTCTTT.

The V and J genes are TRBV6-5 and TRBJ1-2, with D possibly being TRBD1 (5 bases). The ends were cut back, 0 bases at V and 5 bases at J, with 10 bases in the middle. The CDR3 runs 14 residues. Germline assignment: CDR1 MNHEY and CDR2 SVGAGI. CDR3 in amino acids: CASSYSARAYGYTF. As DNA, the CDR3 is TGTGCCAGCAGTTACTCTGCCAGGGCTTATGGCTACACCTTC.

The chain employs TRBV18 and TRBJ1-1; 9 nucleotides align to TRBD1. CDR3 size: 15 residues. Germline V gene data show CDR1 as KGHSH and CDR2 as LQKENI. V trimming: 8 bases; J trimming: 1 base; junction bases outside the gene matches: 8. Here the CDR3 reads CASQSDRGRNTEAFF. CDR3 coding DNA: TGTGCCAGCCAATCGGACAGGGGAAGGAACACTGAAGCTTTCTTT. The full variable domain, in which reference TRBV18 and TRBJ1-1 provide the parts outside the CDR3, is NAGVMQNPRHLVRRRGQEARLRCSPMKGHSHVYWYRQLPEEGLKFMVYLQKENIIDESGMPKERFSAEFPKEGPSILRIQQVVRGDSAAYFCASQSDRGRNTEAFFGQGTRLTVV.

The genes are TRBV9 and TRBJ1-3; no clear D. Germline V gene sequence: CDR1 SGDLS, CDR2 YYNGEE. The CDR3 runs 14 residues. Trimming left V 3 bases short and J 8 bases short, with 15 bases between. This CDR3 is CASSERREGDTIYF. The CDR3 DNA reads TGTGCCAGCAGCGAGAGAAGGGAGGGAGACACCATATATTTT.

The gene calls are TRBV6-2 or TRBV6-3 and TRBJ2-7; D is undetermined. The V and J ends lost 3 bases and 4 bases respectively, with 19 bases between them. Germline V gene lookup returns CDR1 MNHEY and CDR2 SVGEGT. The length of the CDR3 is 16 residues. CDR3 region: CASSYSAGEVRYEQYF. DNA for the CDR3: TGTGCCAGCAGTTATTCGGCAGGAGAGGTGAGATACGAGCAGTACTTC.

The chain recombines TRBV7-9 with TRBJ2-7, with a tentative D call TRBD2 (5 bases). Trimming took off 3 bases at V and 4 bases at J, with 13 bases between the two ends. Germline V gene data show CDR1 as SEHNR and CDR2 as FQNEAQ (reference sequence). CDR3 length: 14 residues. In nucleotides, the CDR3 is TGTGCCAGCAGCTTGGACTTCCTTGGGTACGAGCAGTACTTC. This codes for CASSLDFLGYEQYF.

This chain joins TRBV19 and TRBJ1-1, with D hard to call. Germline V lookup: CDR1 LNHDA, CDR2 SQIVND (reference sequence). V was pared by 6 bases and J by 1 base, with 12 bases between. There are 14 residues in the CDR3. DNA for the CDR3: TGTGCCAGTAGGCCCCGGGTGGGGAACACTGAAGCTTTCTTT. Amino acid sequence: CASRPRVGNTEAFF.

The V and J genes are TRBV5-1 and TRBJ2-2; TRBD1 agrees at 7 bases. V shed 0 bases and J 7 bases; nucleotides not matched to a gene: 9. The CDR3 is 16 amino acids. CDR1 SGHRS and CDR2 YFSETQ come from the germline V gene. In nucleotides, the CDR3 is TGCGCCAGCAGCTTGGAACCGGACAGGACGGTCGGGGAGCTGTTTTTT. It specifies CASSLEPDRTVGELFF.

This CDR3 is CSVSTVRYTEAFF. The CDR3 nucleotides are TGCAGCGTCTCGACAGTAAGGTACACTGAAGCTTTCTTT. This chain joins TRBV29-1 and TRBJ1-1; the D gene is possibly TRBD1 (5 bases). Germline CDR1 SQVTM, CDR2 ANQGSEA. This CDR3 spans 13 amino acids. The germline V and J ends were trimmed by 6 bases and 3 bases, with 14 bases remaining between them.

CDR3: CASSLAPDRENEQYF. The CDR3 nucleotides read TGCGCCAGCAGCTTGGCACCCGACAGGGAAAACGAGCAGTACTTC. The gene calls are TRBV5-1 and TRBJ2-7; 7 nucleotides line up with TRBD1. Germline assignment: CDR1 SGHRS and CDR2 YFSETQ. This CDR3 has 15 amino acids. V shed 0 bases and J 5 bases; nucleotides not matched to a gene: 8.

The chain joins TRBV25-1 to TRBJ1-4; D is ambiguous. Trimming stripped 1 base from V and 8 bases from J, with 11 bases between. CDR1 MGHDK and CDR2 SYGVNS come from the germline V gene. The CDR3 runs 14 residues. This CDR3 reads CASSEWAGYEKLFF. As DNA, the CDR3 is TGTGCCAGCAGTGAATGGGCAGGTTACGAAAAACTGTTTTTT.

The chain combines TRBV27 with TRBJ2-2, with D unresolved. Germline V gives CDR1 MNHEY, CDR2 SMNVEV (reference sequence). CDR3 length: 14 residues. Trimming pared 3 bases from V and 5 bases from J, leaving 10 bases between. The CDR3 DNA is TGTGCCAGCAGTTTCGTCGGCCGGACCGGGGAGCTGTTTTTT. Translated: CASSFVGRTGELFF.

This CDR3 is CASSPGRLRTEAFF. DNA for the CDR3: TGTGCCAGCAGCCCAGGCAGGTTAAGAACTGAAGCTTTCTTT. This chain connects TRBV7-2 to TRBJ1-1; D is ambiguous. The CDR3 totals 14 residues. CDR1 and CDR2 (germline): SGHTA, FQGNSA. V was shortened by 5 bases and J by 5 bases, with 15 bases between the two germline ends. The full variable domain, its missing parts supplied by reference TRBV7-2 and TRBJ1-1, is GAGVSQSPSNKVTEKGKDVELRCDPISGHTALYWYRQSLGQGLEFLIYFQGNSAPDKSGLPSDRFSAERTGGSVSTLTIQRTQQEDSAVYLCASSPGRLRTEAFFGQGTRLTVV.